Below are 25 T cell receptor beta chains sequenced from a single sample in a study of CD8 T cells in Susac syndrome. Random hexamers were used to reverse transcribe roughly 0.45 to 1 ug of RNA. TCRdb independently ran MiXCR on the immunoSEQ multiplex PCR reads; one entry per CDR3 protein. The table has some 90,000 distinct CDR3 sequences, 90% to 95% seen once. The sample was CD8+ T cells from PBMCs. The origin of the receptors is a human donor in good health.

The chain has TRBV9 and TRBJ1-3; D is unresolved. The CDR3 consists of 15 residues. Germline lookup yields CDR1 SGDLS and CDR2 YYNGEE. The V gene lost 0 bases and the J gene lost 2 bases, with 9 bases spanning the gap. CDR3 sequence reads: CASSVEAGAGNTIYF. CDR3 bases: TGTGCCAGCAGCGTAGAGGCAGGAGCTGGAAACACCATATATTTT.

V and J are TRBV5-1 and TRBJ2-7; 11 bases map to TRBD2. V lost 0 bases and J lost 3; bases outside the gene matches: 2. The germline gives CDR1 SGHRS, CDR2 YFSETQ. The CDR3 runs to 15 residues. The CDR3 region is CASSLEGTSGYEQYF. CDR3 in DNA: TGCGCCAGCAGCTTGGAAGGGACTAGCGGCTACGAGCAGTACTTC.

The rearrangement uses TRBV19 and TRBJ1-6, with 9 bases lining up with TRBD1. V lost 3 bases, J lost 7 bases, and 4 bases stayed unmatched. The CDR3 consists of 15 residues. CDR1 is LNHDA and CDR2 is SQIVND in the germline V gene (reference sequence). The CDR3 here is CASSIWGQGNSPLHF. The CDR3 DNA reads TGTGCCAGTAGTATTTGGGGACAGGGCAATTCACCCCTCCACTTT.

The V gene is TRBV19, the J gene TRBJ2-5; TRBD2 aligns across 8 bases. After removal of 6 bases from V and 5 bases from J, the junction contained 11 bases not matched to a gene. The CDR3 loop spans 15 amino acids. From germline, CDR1 is LNHDA and CDR2 SQIVND (reference sequence). The CDR3 coding sequence is TGTGCCAGTAGGCTCCGGGGGGGCTCAAAGGAGACCCAGTACTTC. It yields the protein CASRLRGGSKETQYF.

The chain combines TRBV5-1 with TRBJ1-1; no reliable D call. V was cut by 1 base and J by 6 bases, with 10 bases left in between. CDR3 size: 13 residues. In germline, CDR1 is SGHRS, CDR2 YFSETQ. CDR3 DNA: TGCGCCAGCAGCTTGATGACGGCCGCTGAAGCTTTCTTT. Protein product: CASSLMTAAEAFF.

This sequence joins TRBV7-9 and TRBJ1-1, with 8 nucleotides matching TRBD1. The germline V gene has CDR1 SEHNR and CDR2 FQNEAQ (reference sequence). The V segment lost 5 bases and the J segment 2 bases; nucleotides outside the gene matches: 7. The CDR3 covers 15 residues. The CDR3 nucleotides are TGTGCCAGCAGCCCGAGGGACAGGAGAAACACTGAAGCTTTCTTT. Translated: CASSPRDRRNTEAFF.

J is TRBJ1-2 and V is TRBV23-1; D possibly corresponds to TRBD1 (5 bases). TRBV23-1 carries the ORF label, with uncertain function. The CDR3 length is 13 residues. With 6 bases removed from V and 4 bases from J, the gap between germline ends came to 12 bases. The CDR3 sequence: CASSPGTTYGYTF. As DNA, the CDR3 is TGCGCCAGCAGCCCCGGGACGACCTATGGCTACACCTTC.

The CDR3 DNA reads TGTGCCAGCAGTGACCGATTTGGGCCGAGTGGCTACACCTTC. The encoded protein is CASSDRFGPSGYTF. The V and J genes are TRBV12-3 or TRBV12-4 and TRBJ1-2; D is unresolved. Trimming removed 5 bases from V and 7 bases from J, with 17 bases in between. This CDR3 is 14 amino acids long.

This sequence joins TRBV29-1 and TRBJ1-1; D unresolved. This CDR3 has 13 residues. Germline V gene lookup returns CDR1 SQVTM and CDR2 ANQGSEA. V gave up 2 bases and J gave up 4 bases, with 11 bases separating them. CDR3 nucleotide sequence: TGCAGCGTTGAATGGCTCGGAGGCACTGAAGCTTTCTTT. Its protein product is CSVEWLGGTEAFF.

This clonotype was picked up one time. The gene calls are TRBV7-2 and TRBJ2-1; tentatively, D is TRBD2 (6 bases). In germline, CDR1 is SGHTA, CDR2 FQGNSA. Trimming removed 4 bases at V and 3 bases at J, with 10 bases between. The CDR3 has 14 amino acids. DNA for the CDR3: TGTGCCAGCAGCTACGGCGGGAACTACAATGAGCAGTTCTTC. It is translated as CASSYGGNYNEQFF. Together with reference TRBV7-2 and TRBJ2-1, the CDR3 gives the full variable domain: GAGVSQSPSNKVTEKGKDVELRCDPISGHTALYWYRQSLGQGLEFLIYFQGNSAPDKSGLPSDRFSAERTGGSVSTLTIQRTQQEDSAVYLCASSYGGNYNEQFFGPGTRLTVL.

The chain links TRBV6-5 to TRBJ2-5; D perhaps matches TRBD2 (6 bases). The germline V and J ends were trimmed by 0 bases and 1 base, with 15 bases remaining between them. Germline V gene sequence: CDR1 MNHEY, CDR2 SVGAGI. This CDR3 spans 17 amino acids. The CDR3 bases are TGTGCCAGCAGTTACTCGATCGGGGCGGGGATCCAAGAGACCCAGTACTTC. Protein sequence: CASSYSIGAGIQETQYF.

This clonotype was recorded only once. The chain combines TRBV18 with TRBJ1-2; 7 bases are shared with TRBD1. This CDR3 has 15 residues. The ends lost 2 bases at V and 2 bases at J; junction bases unmatched: 5. Per the germline V gene, CDR1 is KGHSH and CDR2 is LQKENI. The CDR3 loop is CASSPDEDRNYGYTF. The DNA for the CDR3 is TGTGCCAGCTCACCAGATGAGGACAGGAACTATGGCTACACCTTC.

This clonotype has only one observation. This chain connects TRBV29-1 to TRBJ1-2; maybe TRBD1 (6 bases). The germline gives CDR1 SQVTM, CDR2 ANQGSEA. V shed 4 bases and J shed 4 bases, with 13 bases lying between them. CDR3 length: 13 amino acids. Here the CDR3 DNA reads TGCAGCGTTGTCGGGGGGCTGCTCTATGGCTACACCTTC. Its protein product is CSVVGGLLYGYTF.

The chain combines TRBV30 with TRBJ1-2; unclear D gene. Trimming removed 6 bases at V and 5 bases at J, with 13 bases between. The germline V gene encodes CDR1 GTSNPN and CDR2 SVGIG (reference sequence). The CDR3 length is 12 residues. The CDR3 bases are TGTGCCTGTGTCGGGGTGGAGTATGGCTACACCTTC. Its translation is CACVGVEYGYTF.

This sequence joins TRBV12-3 or TRBV12-4 and TRBJ1-1; D may be TRBD1 (5 bases). Trimming took 10 bases from V and 4 from J, leaving 10 bases between them. The CDR3 totals 11 residues. CDR3 amino acids: CAIVRGTEAFF. The CDR3 DNA sequence: TGTGCCATTGTAAGGGGCACTGAAGCTTTCTTT.

This clonotype was seen only once. This sequence joins TRBV12-5 and TRBJ1-4, with 7 nucleotides matching TRBD1. CDR1 and CDR2 from the germline V gene are LGHNT and FRNRAP. The CDR3 totals 16 residues. V lost 2 bases, J lost 5 bases, and 8 bases stayed unmatched. The CDR3 protein is CASGLTYRGQNEKLFF. For the CDR3, the DNA is TGTGCTAGTGGTTTGACTTACAGGGGACAAAATGAAAAACTGTTTTTT.

V gene TRBV15 combines with J gene TRBJ2-3, with 12 positions matching TRBD1. CDR3 length: 14 amino acids. The ends lost 7 bases at V and 4 bases at J; junction bases unmatched: 3. Germline V lookup: CDR1 LNHNV, CDR2 YYDKDF (reference sequence). The CDR3 here is CATTGTGGADTQYF. The CDR3 nucleotides are TGTGCCACCACCGGGACAGGGGGCGCAGATACGCAGTATTTT. Looking up the rest from reference TRBV15 and TRBJ2-3 gives the full variable domain: DAMVIQNPRYQVTQFGKPVTLSCSQTLNHNVMYWYQQKSSQAPKLLFHYYDKDFNNEADTPDNFQSRRPNTSFCFLDIRSPGLGDTAMYLCATTGTGGADTQYFGPGTRLTVL.

The chain couples TRBV3-1 to TRBJ1-2; a weak D match, TRBD1 (6 bases). From germline, CDR1 is LGHDT and CDR2 YNNKEL (reference sequence). The CDR3 has 15 residues. V shed 4 bases and J shed 1 base, with 13 bases lying between them. The CDR3 sequence: CASSPRQVYNYGYTF. The CDR3 nucleotides read TGTGCCAGCAGCCCCAGACAGGTCTATAACTATGGCTACACCTTC. Looking up the rest from reference TRBV3-1 and TRBJ1-2 gives the full variable domain: DTAVSQTPKYLVTQMGNDKSIKCEQNLGHDTMYWYKQDSKKFLKIMFSYNNKELIINETVPNRFSPKSPDKAHLNLHINSLELGDSAVYFCASSPRQVYNYGYTFGSGTRLTVV.

This chain uses TRBV20-1 with TRBJ2-7, with D maybe TRBD2 (6 bases). Deletions cut 3 bases from V and 3 bases from J, with 18 bases between. The CDR3 runs 15 residues. Germline V CDR1 and CDR2: DFQATT, SNEGSKA (reference sequence). DNA of the CDR3: TGCAGTGCTAGGGGGCCGGGGCAGGAGGGCTACGAGCAGTACTTC. Translated, it gives CSARGPGQEGYEQYF.

This chain links TRBV15 with TRBJ2-7; D gene unclear. Germline lookup yields CDR1 LNHNV and CDR2 YYDKDF (reference sequence). The CDR3 has 15 residues. The V end lost 1 base, the J end lost 1 base, and 11 bases lay between the germline ends. DNA for the CDR3: TGTGCCACCAGCAGAGTAATGGACGGGTCCTACGAGCAGTACTTC. It is translated as CATSRVMDGSYEQYF.

J is TRBJ2-2 and V is TRBV12-3 or TRBV12-4; TRBD1 might be the D (5 bases). This CDR3 is built from 14 residues. The ends were cut back, 10 bases at V and 2 bases at J, with 14 bases in the middle. CDR3 protein: CAILGPINTGELFF. CDR3 nucleotides: TGTGCCATACTGGGGCCTATTAACACCGGGGAGCTGTTTTTT.

This chain's CDR3 is CASSPGLASIPQYF. CDR3 sequence (DNA): TGTGCCAGCAGCCCGGGACTAGCGAGCATCCCGCAGTATTTT. The V gene is TRBV4-2, the J gene TRBJ2-3; 10 nucleotides match TRBD2. The ends lost 4 bases at V and 10 bases at J; junction bases unmatched: 8. The germline CDR1 and CDR2 sequences are LGHNA and YNFKEQ. The CDR3 has 14 residues.

The J gene is TRBJ2-2, the V gene TRBV9, with D unclear. Looked up from germline, CDR1 is SGDLS and CDR2 is YYNGEE. This CDR3 spans 15 amino acids. The V gene lost 1 base and the J gene lost 8 bases, with 15 bases spanning the gap. CDR3 sequence (DNA): TGTGCCAGCAGCGTATACACTACCGCCTTGGGGGAGCTGTTTTTT. Protein: CASSVYTTALGELFF.

The V and J genes are TRBV5-6 and TRBJ2-7; TRBD2 might be the D (6 bases). The V end was cut by 7 bases, the J end by 0 bases, with 14 bases between. Germline V gene sequence: CDR1 SGHDT, CDR2 YYEEEE. CDR3 length: 14 amino acids. CDR3 coding DNA: TGTGCCAGCGGCCGCGGGGATGACTCCTACGAGCAGTACTTC. The encoded protein is CASGRGDDSYEQYF.

This clonotype was seen a handful of times. This chain links TRBV5-1 with TRBJ1-1; no definite D call. Trimming took off 0 bases at V and 2 bases at J, with 5 bases between the two ends. Germline V lookup: CDR1 SGHRS, CDR2 YFSETQ. This CDR3 comprises 13 residues. The CDR3 sequence is CASSLASNTEAFF. The CDR3 coding sequence is TGCGCCAGCAGCTTGGCTAGTAACACTGAAGCTTTCTTT.